This entry lists 21 T cell receptor beta chains sequenced from one sample in a study of T-cell reconstitution after alpha-beta-depleted transplantation in children (TCRdb year 2016). The treatment or condition label on this specimen signifies: allogeneic hematopoietic cell transplantation with graft depleted of TCRalphabeta T cells and CD19 B cells. The library was generated by PCR. Sequencer: Illumina HiSeq 2500. TCR library preparation used molecular barcoding, with unique molecular identifiers applied to normalize quantification of the TCRbeta repertoire. TCRdb cleaned the public reads at Q25 with fastp, built clones with MiXCR and kept in-frame beta chains. Entries are consolidated by CDR3 protein sequence, retaining the most common genes and DNA. Present in this sample are 200,000 to 250,000 distinct CDR3 sequences, approximately 8.4% of which were seen just once. The ten largest clonotypes hold approximately 40% of the sample.

Sequenced here: PBMCs, mostly from graft donor cells, sampled 360 days after TCRalphabeta/CD19-depleted stem cell transplant. The receptor source for this set is a male patient aged 2 to 9 who had a stem cell transplant for acute myeloid leukemia, so the T cells may come from the graft donor.

This clonotype has more than one count but fewer than ten. The DNA of the CDR3 is TGTGCCAGCAGTTTACAGACTGGTTACGAGCAGTACTTC. Translating gives CASSLQTGYEQYF. The chain combines TRBV27 with TRBJ2-7, with D hard to call. Germline V gene lookup returns CDR1 MNHEY and CDR2 SMNVEV (reference sequence). V shed 2 bases and J shed 4 bases, with 9 bases lying between them. The CDR3 has 13 amino acids.

The chain carries TRBV11-1 and TRBJ2-3, with 13 bases lining up with TRBD2. The CDR3 length is 18 residues. The ends lost 5 bases at V and 2 bases at J; junction bases unmatched: 10. The germline V gene encodes CDR1 SGHAT and CDR2 FQDESV (reference sequence). In DNA, the CDR3 is TGTGCCAGCAGCGGCCGCCAGACTAGCGGGGGGAACACAGATACGCAGTATTTT. This codes for CASSGRQTSGGNTDTQYF. The full variable domain, its missing parts supplied by reference TRBV11-1 and TRBJ2-3, is EAEVAQSPRYKITEKSQAVAFWCDPISGHATLYWYRQILGQGPELLVQFQDESVVDDSQLPKDRFSAERLKGVDSTLKIQPAELGDSAMYLCASSGRQTSGGNTDTQYFGPGTRLTVL.

This clonotype was seen ten or more times. The chain carries TRBV5-5 and TRBJ2-3; TRBD1 or TRBD2 may be the D gene (5 bases each). V was pared by 2 bases and J by 2 bases, with 6 bases between. This CDR3 is 13 amino acids long. Germline V gives CDR1 SGHKS, CDR2 YYEKEE (reference sequence). CDR3 nucleotide sequence: TGTGCCAGCAGCTTCGGGGCCACAGATACGCAGTATTTT. Translating it yields CASSFGATDTQYF.

This clonotype was seen repeatedly, ten times or more. The CDR3 sequence: CAISEVGTSAYNEQFF. The CDR3 nucleotides read TGTGCCATCAGTGAGGTGGGGACTAGCGCCTACAATGAGCAGTTCTTC. The chain joins TRBV10-3 to TRBJ2-1, with TRBD2 matching over 10 bases. This CDR3 comprises 16 residues. Germline V gene data show CDR1 as ENHRY and CDR2 as SYGVKD. V lost 2 bases to trimming and J lost 2 bases; unmatched junction nucleotides: 3.

Comments on this clonotype: The germline gene is not matched at one end of the junction; a read error may be the cause. This sequence joins TRBV20-1 and TRBJ2-7; the D call may be TRBD1 or TRBD2 (5 bases each). The CDR3 extends over 15 amino acids. The germline V gene has CDR1 DFQATT and CDR2 SNEGSKA (reference sequence). DNA for the CDR3: TGCTGTGCTAGAGATTCAACAGGACTCGCCTACGAGCAGTACTTC. Residues: CCARDSTGLAYEQYF.

The V and J genes are TRBV20-1 and TRBJ2-7, with 11 bases matching TRBD2. The CDR3 is 14 residues long. The trim removed 3 bases at V and 2 bases at J, leaving 3 bases unmatched. Germline CDR1 is DFQATT and CDR2 is SNEGSKA (reference sequence). In DNA form, the CDR3 reads TGCAGTGCTAGGGGACTAGCGGAACCCTACGAGCAGTACTTC. Its protein is CSARGLAEPYEQYF.

This clonotype was counted many times. The rearrangement links TRBV5-1 to TRBJ2-5; TRBD2 matches at 9 bases. Per germline, CDR1 SGHRS and CDR2 YFSETQ. Trimming at V came to 0 bases and at J to 5 bases, leaving 5 bases not matched to a gene. CDR3 size: 15 residues. The CDR3 bases are TGCGCCAGCAGCTTGGATACCGGACTAGCGGAGACCCAGTACTTC. Protein sequence: CASSLDTGLAETQYF.

This clonotype has a handful of counts. The chain joins TRBV5-1 to TRBJ2-5, with D perhaps matching TRBD2 (6 bases). Germline CDR1 reads SGHRS; CDR2 reads YFSETQ. The CDR3 runs to 15 residues. Trimming removed 3 bases from V and 6 bases from J, with 18 bases in between. DNA of the CDR3: TGCGCCAGCAGCTCTAGAATCTCGGCGGGGCAGACCCAGTACTTC. Amino acids: CASSSRISAGQTQYF.

The rearrangement links TRBV5-1 to TRBJ2-7, with D perhaps matching TRBD1 (6 bases). CDR3 length: 14 residues. Per the germline V gene, CDR1 is SGHRS and CDR2 is YFSETQ. The ends were cut back, 4 bases at V and 6 bases at J, with 17 bases in the middle. CDR3 DNA sequence: TGCGCCAGCAGCACCCGGGACATCAACTCCGAGCAGTACTTC. Translation: CASSTRDINSEQYF.

This clonotype was observed a handful of times. J is TRBJ2-7 and V is TRBV7-6, with D perhaps TRBD1 (5 bases). The germline CDR1 and CDR2 sequences are SGHVS and FNYEAQ. The CDR3 covers 14 residues. Trimming removed 5 bases from V and 0 bases from J, with 11 bases in between. The CDR3 bases are TGTGCCAGCAGCCTACGACAGACCTCCTACGAGCAGTACTTC. Its translation: CASSLRQTSYEQYF.

This clonotype occurred many times. The genes are TRBV7-9 and TRBJ1-4; a possible D gene is TRBD1 (5 bases). Looked up from germline, CDR1 is SEHNR and CDR2 is FQNEAQ (reference sequence). This CDR3 is built from 14 residues. V was cut by 4 bases and J by 8 bases, with 14 bases left in between. CDR3 protein: CASSSVVGGEKLFF. The DNA for the CDR3 is TGTGCCAGCAGCTCCGTCGTTGGGGGGGAAAAACTGTTTTTT.

CDR3 coding DNA: TGTGCCAGCAGCGCCTCGGGACGTTATAATTCACCCCTCCACTTT. It yields the protein CASSASGRYNSPLHF. The chain employs TRBV7-9 and TRBJ1-6, with D possibly TRBD1 on 5 matching bases. Per the germline V gene, CDR1 is SEHNR and CDR2 is FQNEAQ (reference sequence). The V gene lost 5 bases and the J gene lost 4 bases, with 12 bases spanning the gap. The CDR3 sequence is 15 residues long.

This clonotype was recorded at least ten times. V is TRBV12-3 or TRBV12-4 and J is TRBJ2-2; TRBD1 matches 7 bases. There are 15 residues in the CDR3. V shed 7 bases and J 3 bases; nucleotides not matched to a gene: 8. CDR3 region: CASTLLQGDTGELFF. CDR3 nucleotides: TGTGCCAGCACCCTTCTGCAGGGGGACACCGGGGAGCTGTTTTTT.

This clonotype was recorded many times. J is TRBJ2-1 and V is TRBV2, with 9 bases matching TRBD2. The germline V gene encodes CDR1 SNHLY and CDR2 FYNNEI. This CDR3 is 16 amino acids long. J was trimmed by 2 bases and V by 1 base; bases with no gene match: 3. The chain's CDR3 is CASSEVSGGPYNEQFF. CDR3 DNA: TGTGCCAGCAGTGAAGTTAGCGGGGGCCCCTACAATGAGCAGTTCTTC.

This clonotype turned up a few times. The chain links TRBV12-3 or TRBV12-4 to TRBJ1-6; 8 bases agree with TRBD1. The junction had 9 bases not matched to a gene; V was cut back by 5 bases and J by 6 bases. The CDR3 length is 16 residues. The CDR3 loop is CASSPHRTGFNSPLHF. The DNA for the CDR3 is TGTGCCAGCAGTCCCCACCGGACAGGGTTTAATTCACCCCTCCACTTT.

The V call is TRBV20-1, the J call TRBJ1-5; 7 bases map to TRBD1. Germline V gene lookup returns CDR1 DFQATT and CDR2 SNEGSKA (reference sequence). V lost 5 bases, J lost 3 bases, and 7 bases stayed unmatched. This CDR3 comprises 14 residues. CDR3 protein: CSARDREHNQPQHF. DNA of the CDR3: TGCAGTGCTCGTGACAGGGAACACAATCAGCCCCAGCATTTT.

This clonotype was seen only a few times. The V and J genes are TRBV7-6 and TRBJ1-3; D might be TRBD1 (5 bases). There are 17 residues in the CDR3. V was clipped by 5 bases and J by 4 bases, with 21 bases between them. Per the germline V gene, CDR1 is SGHVS and CDR2 is FNYEAQ. CDR3 sequence (DNA): TGTGCCAGCAGCCACTGGGACGCCAGGACGGTCGGAAACACCATATATTTT. Translated, it gives CASSHWDARTVGNTIYF.

The chain combines TRBV6-1 with TRBJ2-3; 7 bases agree with TRBD2. Germline V gene sequence: CDR1 MNHNS, CDR2 SASEGT. Trimming took 6 bases from V and 4 from J; bases not matched to a gene: 10. The CDR3 is made up of 15 amino acids. The CDR3 DNA follows: TGTGCCAGCAGAAAAAGCGGGGAATTAGCAGATACGCAGTATTTT. This codes for CASRKSGELADTQYF.

The chain carries TRBV7-9 and TRBJ1-2, with a tentative D call TRBD1 (5 bases). V lost 0 bases to trimming and J lost 4 bases, with 12 bases between them. The germline CDR1 and CDR2 sequences are SEHNR and FQNEAQ (reference sequence). This CDR3 is built from 15 residues. CDR3 DNA sequence: TGTGCCAGCAGCTTAGCGCTTCGGGACGGCTATGGCTACACCTTC. Protein sequence: CASSLALRDGYGYTF. Supplemented by reference TRBV7-9 and TRBJ1-2, the full variable domain reads DTGVSQNPRHKITKRGQNVTFRCDPISEHNRLYWYRQTLGQGPEFLTYFQNEAQLEKSRLLSDRFSAERPKGSFSTLEIQRTEQGDSAMYLCASSLALRDGYGYTFGSGTRLTVV.

In this sample, this clonotype turned up many times. V and J are TRBV29-1 and TRBJ2-2, with D possibly TRBD2 on 6 matching bases. Per the germline V gene, CDR1 is SQVTM and CDR2 is ANQGSEA. The CDR3 spans 16 residues. V was shortened by 4 bases and J by 0 bases, with 15 bases between the two germline ends. This chain's CDR3 is CSVADLVAANTGELFF. Written as DNA, the CDR3 is TGCAGCGTTGCCGACCTAGTAGCGGCGAACACCGGGGAGCTGTTTTTT.

In its sample, this clonotype was seen a few times. V usage is TRBV5-1 and J usage is TRBJ2-4, with D unclear. The CDR3 spans 16 residues. Trimming pared 0 bases from V and 0 bases from J, leaving 10 bases between. CDR1 SGHRS and CDR2 YFSETQ come from the germline V gene. CDR3 in DNA: TGCGCCAGCAGCTTGGACTTCGGAAGAGCCAAAAACATTCAGTACTTC. Protein product: CASSLDFGRAKNIQYF.